This TCR beta chain was captured by sequencing in a study of shared clonotypes between healthy human individuals. Whole-study context: Per donor, three plates held CD4 naive cells, three held CD4 memory, two held CD8 naive and one held CD8 memory. The study, taken as a whole, reports: Researchers found naive subsets generally carried larger estimated richness than memory subsets.

The protocol was immunoSEQ multiplex PCR, while the TCRdb copy is restricted to in-frame clones and leaves out a portion. The sample contains approximately 1.5 million clones, approximately 98% of which appear only once. Turning to this clone: Its target is unknown.

The study enrolled healthy HIV-negative adults without recent acute infections or vaccinations as donors. CD45RA-negative memory and CD45RA+ naive subsets were split from the CD4+ cells. V was shortened by 3 bases and J by 5 bases, with 8 bases between the two germline ends. This CDR3 spans 13 amino acids. The V gene's germline CDR1 is KGHSH and CDR2 LQKENI. Input material: naive CD4+ T cells sorted from blood. Documented subset: CD45RA+ positively selected. The chain couples TRBV18 to TRBJ1-3; the D is unclear. This sequence originates from a young man in good health. The CDR3 DNA reads TGTGCCAGCTCACCCGAGTTGAGAAACACCATATATTTT. Translation: CASSPELRNTIYF.